This note documents a single T cell receptor (beta chain) sequence. The repertoire was sequenced with immunoSEQ multiplex PCR; TCRdb's copy has only in-frame clones and lacks some. The sample carries fewer than 75,000 clones, about nine tenths recorded once. The data originate from a study of PD-L1 blockade in urothelial cancer. Germline V gene data show CDR1 as SGDLS and CDR2 as YYNGEE. The V segment lost 2 bases and the J segment 5 bases; nucleotides outside the gene matches: 11. The CDR3 is made up of 16 amino acids. Time point indicated: pretreatment peripheral blood. This TCR came from an older man with urothelial cancer. Sequences were derived from PBMCs, sampled around atezolizumab (anti-PD-L1) treatment. This chain connects TRBV9 to TRBJ2-5; 8 nucleotides line up with TRBD2. The DNA for the CDR3 is TGTGCCAGCAGCGTGGCGCGCGGAGCGGGAGAGGAGACCCAGTACTTC. It yields the protein CASSVARGAGEETQYF.